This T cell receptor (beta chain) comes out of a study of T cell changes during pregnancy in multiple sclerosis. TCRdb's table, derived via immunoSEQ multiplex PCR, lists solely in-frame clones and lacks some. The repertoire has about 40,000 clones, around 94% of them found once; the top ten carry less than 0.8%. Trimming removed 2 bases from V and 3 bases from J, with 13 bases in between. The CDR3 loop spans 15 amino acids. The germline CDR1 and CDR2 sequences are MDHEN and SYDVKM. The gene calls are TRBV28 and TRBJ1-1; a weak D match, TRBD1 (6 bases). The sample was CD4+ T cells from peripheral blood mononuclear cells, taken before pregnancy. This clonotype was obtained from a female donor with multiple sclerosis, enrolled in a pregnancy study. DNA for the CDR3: TGTGCCAGCAGTTTACCGGTAAGGGGGTACACTGAAGCTTTCTTT. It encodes CASSLPVRGYTEAFF.